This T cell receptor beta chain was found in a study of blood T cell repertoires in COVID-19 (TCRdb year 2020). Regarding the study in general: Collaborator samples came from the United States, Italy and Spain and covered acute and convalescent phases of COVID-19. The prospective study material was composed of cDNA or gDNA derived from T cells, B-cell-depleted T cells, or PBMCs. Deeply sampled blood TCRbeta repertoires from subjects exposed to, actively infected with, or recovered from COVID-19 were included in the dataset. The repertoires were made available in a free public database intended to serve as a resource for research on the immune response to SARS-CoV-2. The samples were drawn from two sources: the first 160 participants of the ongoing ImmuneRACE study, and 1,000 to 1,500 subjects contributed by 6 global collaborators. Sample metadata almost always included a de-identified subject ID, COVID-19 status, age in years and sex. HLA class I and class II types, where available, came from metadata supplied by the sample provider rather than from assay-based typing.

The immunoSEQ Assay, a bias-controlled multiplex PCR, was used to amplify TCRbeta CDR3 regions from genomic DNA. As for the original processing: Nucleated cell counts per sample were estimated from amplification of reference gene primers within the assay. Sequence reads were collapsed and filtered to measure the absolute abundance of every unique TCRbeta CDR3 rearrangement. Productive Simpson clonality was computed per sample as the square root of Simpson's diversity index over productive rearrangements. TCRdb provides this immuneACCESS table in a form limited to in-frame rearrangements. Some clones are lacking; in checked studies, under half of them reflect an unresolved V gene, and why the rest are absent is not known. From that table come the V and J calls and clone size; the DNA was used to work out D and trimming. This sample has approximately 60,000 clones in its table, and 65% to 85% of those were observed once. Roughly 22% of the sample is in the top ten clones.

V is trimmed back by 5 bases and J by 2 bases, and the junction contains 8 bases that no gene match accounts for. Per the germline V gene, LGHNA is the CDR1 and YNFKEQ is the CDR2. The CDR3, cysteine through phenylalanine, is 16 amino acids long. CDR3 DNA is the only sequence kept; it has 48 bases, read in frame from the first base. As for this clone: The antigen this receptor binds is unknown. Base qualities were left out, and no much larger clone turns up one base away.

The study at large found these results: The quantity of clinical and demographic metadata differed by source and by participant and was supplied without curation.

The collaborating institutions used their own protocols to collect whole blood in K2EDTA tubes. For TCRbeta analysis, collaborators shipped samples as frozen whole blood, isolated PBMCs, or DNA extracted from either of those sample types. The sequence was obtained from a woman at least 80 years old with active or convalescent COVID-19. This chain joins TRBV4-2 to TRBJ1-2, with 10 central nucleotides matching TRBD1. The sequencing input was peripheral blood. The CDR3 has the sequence CASSKKTGGVNYGYTF. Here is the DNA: TGTGCCAGCAGCAAAAAGACAGGGGGCGTGAACTATGGCTACACCTTC.